The present TCR beta chain was sequenced within a study of blood T cell repertoires in COVID-19. Turning to the study itself: The analysed material was cDNA or gDNA that came from T cells, B-cell-depleted T cells, or PBMCs.

Germline values: CDR1 MGHRA, CDR2 YSYEKL. This CDR3 region has 15 residues. Trimming stripped 3 bases from V and 6 bases from J, with 18 bases between. Original processing methods: Quantification of nucleated cells was approximated via reference gene primer amplification. Data came from immunoSEQ multiplex PCR; TCRdb stores just in-frame clones and leaves some out. The DNA gave D and trimming, while V, J and clone size come from that table. Of 98,000 or so clones in the sample, approximately 70% were seen once. What was sequenced was peripheral blood. The V gene is TRBV4-1, the J gene TRBJ2-7, with TRBD2 as a possible D gene (6 bases). The clonotype originates from a woman between 40 and 50 years old with acute or convalescent COVID-19. For the CDR3, the DNA is TGCGCCAGCAGCCACCAGGCGGGGCCAGGGTTCGAGCAGTACTTC. Protein product: CASSHQAGPGFEQYF.